The 21 T cell receptor beta chains below were found in one sample sequenced in a study of blood T cell repertoires in COVID-19. Sequencing was performed with immunoSEQ multiplex PCR; in TCRdb, only in-frame clones are kept and a portion is missing. This repertoire shows over 150,000 clones, roughly 84% found once; its top ten account for around 10%. The sequencing sample was made of peripheral blood. These receptors came from a woman aged 55-69 years with COVID-19, enrolled during active disease.

This sequence joins TRBV7-3 and TRBJ2-2; D unclear. CDR3 length: 13 residues. Trimming took off 3 bases at V and 0 bases at J, with 2 bases between the two ends. Germline values: CDR1 SGHTA, CDR2 FQGTGA. Here the CDR3 reads CASSFTNTGELFF. For the CDR3, the DNA is TGTGCCAGCAGCTTTACGAACACCGGGGAGCTGTTTTTT.

The rearrangement uses TRBV18 and TRBJ1-2; no clear D gene. CDR3 size: 15 residues. CDR1 and CDR2 from the germline V gene are KGHSH and LQKENI. V was shortened by 3 bases and J by 2 bases, with 13 bases between the two germline ends. The CDR3 here is CASSPSQTLNYGYTF. CDR3 DNA: TGTGCCAGCTCACCTTCCCAGACATTAAACTATGGCTACACCTTC.

The chain links TRBV3-1 (or the pseudogene TRBV3-2) to TRBJ1-1; D gene ambiguous. CDR1 is LGHDT, CDR2 YNNKEL, per germline (reference sequence). The CDR3 sequence is 14 residues long. V shed 8 bases and J shed 0 bases, with 13 bases lying between them. The CDR3 reads CASSGVTMNTEAFF. CDR3 coding DNA: TGTGCCAGCTCGGGAGTCACGATGAACACTGAAGCTTTCTTT.

This clone has only a few counts. The genes are TRBV18 and TRBJ1-1, with a weak D call TRBD1 (5 bases). CDR1 is KGHSH, CDR2 LQKENI, per germline. V was clipped by 6 bases and J by 0 bases, with 11 bases between them. CDR3 length: 14 residues. The CDR3 DNA follows: TGTGCCAGCTCGCCCAGACAGTTGAACACTGAAGCTTTCTTT. Protein sequence: CASSPRQLNTEAFF.

The V and J genes are TRBV6-6 and TRBJ1-4; D is unresolved. Germline CDR1 and CDR2: MNHNY and SVGAGI (reference sequence). Trimming cost V 5 bases and J 5 bases, with 3 bases left between them. The CDR3 covers 11 residues. CDR3 nucleotide sequence: TGTGCCAGCAGTCTAAATGAAAAACTGTTTTTT. Translation: CASSLNEKLFF.

The chain couples TRBV12-5 to TRBJ1-5; D is undetermined. With 5 bases removed from V and 9 bases from J, the gap between germline ends came to 8 bases. The germline CDR1 and CDR2 sequences are LGHNT and FRNRAP. The CDR3 sequence is 11 residues long. The DNA for the CDR3 is TGTGCTAGTGGTCCTCGTCTGCCCCAGCATTTT. Translated: CASGPRLPQHF.

The chain has TRBV13 and TRBJ2-2; D is perhaps TRBD2 (5 bases). The V end was cut by 2 bases, the J end by 1 base, with 14 bases between. Per the germline V gene, CDR1 is PRHDT and CDR2 is FYEKMQ (reference sequence). The CDR3 is 17 amino acids. The CDR3 loop reads CASSLPRGLVNTGELFF. CDR3 DNA sequence: TGTGCCAGCAGCTTACCTCGGGGTCTTGTGAACACCGGGGAGCTGTTTTTT.

CDR3 residues: CAWTPGRPFSSLAKNIQYF. The CDR3, as DNA: TGTGCCTGGACCCCGGGAAGACCCTTTTCTTCCCTAGCCAAAAACATTCAGTACTTC. The chain uses TRBV30 and TRBJ2-4; TRBD2 might be the D (5 bases). This CDR3 is built from 19 residues. Germline CDR1 and CDR2: GTSNPN and SVGIG (reference sequence). Trimming shortened V by 4 bases and J by 0 bases, and 25 bases separated the two germline ends.

J is TRBJ1-1 and V is TRBV6-6; 7 bases line up with TRBD1. Germline lookup yields CDR1 MNHNY and CDR2 SVGAGI (reference sequence). This CDR3 is 14 amino acids long. The V and J ends lost 5 bases and 5 bases, in that order; junction bases with no gene match: 8. This CDR3 reads CASSKRDRGTEAFF. DNA of the CDR3: TGTGCCAGCAGTAAACGGGACAGAGGTACTGAAGCTTTCTTT.

The genes are TRBV6-6 and TRBJ1-2, with 7 bases matching TRBD1. Trimming removed 2 bases from V and 6 bases from J; junction bases left unmatched: 9. This CDR3 is 15 amino acids long. Per the germline V gene, CDR1 is MNHNY and CDR2 is SVGAGI (reference sequence). The DNA of the CDR3 is TGTGCCAGCAGTTACGACAGGGAAGGGGGAGATGGCTACACCTTC. Protein: CASSYDREGGDGYTF.

The chain carries TRBV2 and TRBJ1-2, with 8 nucleotides matching TRBD1. The junction had 4 bases not matched to a gene; V was cut back by 8 bases and J by 2 bases. This CDR3 contains 13 residues. In germline, CDR1 is SNHLY, CDR2 FYNNEI. CDR3 coding DNA: TGTGCCAGCGGGGACAGGCCCAACTATGGCTACACCTTC. It is translated as CASGDRPNYGYTF. Using reference TRBV2 and TRBJ1-2 for the parts outside the CDR3, the full variable domain is EPEVTQTPSHQVTQMGQEVILRCVPISNHLYFYWYRQILGQKVEFLVSFYNNEISEKSEIFDDQFSVERPDGSNFTLKIRSTKLEDSAMYFCASGDRPNYGYTFGSGTRLTVV.

The chain has TRBV19 and TRBJ1-5; TRBD1 aligns across 8 bases. The CDR3 has 14 amino acids. With 5 bases clipped from V and 3 bases from J, the junction kept 3 bases outside the gene matches. Germline CDR1 and CDR2: LNHDA and SQIVND (reference sequence). CDR3 in amino acids: CASSGTGVNQPQHF. DNA of the CDR3: TGTGCCAGTAGTGGGACAGGCGTCAATCAGCCCCAGCATTTT.

The chain couples TRBV19 to TRBJ2-7, with no clear D. The ends were cut back, 1 base at V and 0 bases at J, with 4 bases in the middle. Looked up from germline, CDR1 is LNHDA and CDR2 is SQIVND (reference sequence). The CDR3 contains 13 residues. This CDR3 reads CASSIGLSYEQYV. The CDR3 nucleotides read TGTGCCAGTAGTATAGGGCTCTCCTACGAGCAGTACGTC.

The chain joins TRBV19 to TRBJ1-2, with 7 positions matching TRBD1. CDR3 length: 14 residues. Trimming cost V 7 bases and J 0 bases; bases outside gene matches: 5. Germline CDR1 LNHDA, CDR2 SQIVND (reference sequence). The CDR3 loop is CASIDRESNYGYTF. The DNA of the CDR3 is TGTGCCAGTATCGACAGGGAATCTAACTATGGCTACACCTTC.

The chain combines TRBV10-3 with TRBJ2-2, with 12 bases fitting TRBD2. V lost 4 bases to trimming and J lost 0 bases; unmatched junction nucleotides: 6. This CDR3 has 18 residues. CDR1 and CDR2 (germline): ENHRY, SYGVKD. CDR3 sequence (DNA): TGTGCCATCAGTGCCTTAGGACTAGCGGGGCCGAACACCGGGGAGCTGTTTTTT. It codes for CAISALGLAGPNTGELFF.

The genes are TRBV6-5 and TRBJ2-3, with 7 bases aligning to TRBD1. Trimming at V came to 10 bases and at J to 6 bases, leaving 10 bases not matched to a gene. This CDR3 is built from 13 residues. Germline lookup yields CDR1 MNHEY and CDR2 SVGAGI. CDR3 region: CAIEDRVGDTQYF. The CDR3 DNA reads as TGTGCCATCGAAGACAGGGTTGGGGATACGCAGTATTTT.

The chain couples TRBV18 to TRBJ2-5; TRBD1 is a possible D gene (6 bases). The CDR3 spans 15 residues. V lost 3 bases to trimming and J lost 5 bases, with 16 bases between them. Germline V gives CDR1 KGHSH, CDR2 LQKENI. The CDR3: CASSPEIGGRETQYF. DNA for the CDR3: TGTGCCAGCTCACCCGAAATAGGGGGACGGGAGACCCAGTACTTC.

The rearrangement uses TRBV5-1 and TRBJ2-3, with 10 bases matching TRBD1. The J segment lost 4 bases and the V segment lost 4 bases, leaving 9 bases of the junction unmatched. Germline values: CDR1 SGHRS, CDR2 YFSETQ. This CDR3 region has 16 residues. This CDR3 is CASSPTGTGDPDTQYF. The CDR3 DNA reads TGCGCCAGCAGCCCCACCGGGACAGGGGATCCAGATACGCAGTATTTT.

The chain couples TRBV5-4 to TRBJ1-4, with D possibly TRBD1 on 5 matching bases. The CDR3 covers 14 residues. Germline V CDR1 and CDR2: SGHNT, YYREEE (reference sequence). V lost 0 bases, J lost 8 bases, and 11 bases lay in between. CDR3 residues: CASSLGGVGEKLFF. CDR3 DNA: TGTGCCAGCAGCTTGGGGGGCGTTGGGGAAAAACTGTTTTTT.

The CDR3 loop reads CASSSRTYGYTF. CDR3 coding DNA: TGTGCCAGCAGTTCTAGGACTTATGGCTACACCTTC. V gene TRBV6-5 combines with J gene TRBJ1-2; D gene uncertain. The CDR3 extends over 12 amino acids. Trimming took off 4 bases at V and 5 bases at J, with 8 bases between the two ends. The V gene's germline CDR1 is MNHEY and CDR2 SVGAGI.

This chain links TRBV6-5 with TRBJ1-5; 9 bases map to TRBD1. The CDR3 extends over 15 amino acids. The germline V gene encodes CDR1 MNHEY and CDR2 SVGAGI. V was pared by 7 bases and J by 6 bases, with 10 bases of the junction left unmatched. The CDR3 here is CASMKQGASGQPQHF. The CDR3 DNA sequence: TGTGCCAGCATGAAACAGGGGGCATCGGGTCAGCCCCAGCATTTT.